These T cell receptor beta chains were read from a single sample in a study of blood T cell repertoires in COVID-19. Assay: immunoSEQ multiplex PCR; the TCRdb copy retains only in-frame clones and omits some. The sample lists more than 300,000 clones; about 88% were seen once. The sample comprised PBMCs or T cells enriched from blood (not recorded which). All receptors derive from a woman aged 18-29 years who had recovered from COVID-19. Both conserved end residues are part of each CDR3. The D gene is left open where the match is weak.

CDR3 protein: CASSSGQGDYGYTF
CDR3 DNA: TGCGCCAGCAGCTCAGGACAGGGCGACTATGGCTACACCTTC
J gene: TRBJ1-2
V gene: TRBV5-1
D gene: TRBD1

CDR3 protein: CASSPPMGQGKTEAFF
CDR3 DNA: TGTGCCAGCTCACCACCAATGGGACAGGGAAAAACTGAAGCTTTCTTT
J gene: TRBJ1-1
V gene: TRBV18
D gene: TRBD1

CDR3 protein: CAWSVSQGGQYF
CDR3 DNA: TGTGCCTGGAGTGTATCCCAGGGAGGGCAGTACTTC
J gene: TRBJ2-7
V gene: TRBV30
D gene: NA

CDR3 protein: CASSPYSGVEETQYF
CDR3 DNA: TGCGCCAGCAGCCCCTATAGCGGGGTCGAGGAGACCCAGTACTTC
J gene: TRBJ2-5
V gene: TRBV4-1
D gene: TRBD2

CDR3 protein: CASSPDSNYGYTF
CDR3 DNA: TGTGCCAGCAGCCCGGACAGTAACTATGGCTACACCTTC
J gene: TRBJ1-2
V gene: TRBV7-2
D gene: NA

CDR3 protein: CASSEDREAFF
CDR3 DNA: TGTGCCAGCTCAGAGGACAGGGAAGCTTTCTTT
J gene: TRBJ1-1
V gene: TRBV18
D gene: TRBD1

CDR3 protein: CASSLYSVNTEAFF
CDR3 DNA: TGTGCCAGCAGCTTATATTCAGTGAACACTGAAGCTTTCTTT
J gene: TRBJ1-1
V gene: TRBV7-2
D gene: NA

CDR3 protein: CASSKGLAGGYTDTQYF
CDR3 DNA: TGCGCCAGCAGCAAAGGACTAGCGGGGGGTTACACAGATACGCAGTATTTT
J gene: TRBJ2-3
V gene: TRBV5-1
D gene: TRBD2

CDR3 protein: CASSLFDRANEKLFF
CDR3 DNA: TGTGCCAGCAGTTTATTCGACAGGGCAAATGAAAAACTGTTTTTT
J gene: TRBJ1-4
V gene: TRBV28
D gene: TRBD1

CDR3 protein: CASSPGGGSGNTIYF
CDR3 DNA: TGTGCCAGCAGCCCCGGAGGAGGCTCTGGAAACACCATATATTTT
J gene: TRBJ1-3
V gene: TRBV6-6
D gene: NA